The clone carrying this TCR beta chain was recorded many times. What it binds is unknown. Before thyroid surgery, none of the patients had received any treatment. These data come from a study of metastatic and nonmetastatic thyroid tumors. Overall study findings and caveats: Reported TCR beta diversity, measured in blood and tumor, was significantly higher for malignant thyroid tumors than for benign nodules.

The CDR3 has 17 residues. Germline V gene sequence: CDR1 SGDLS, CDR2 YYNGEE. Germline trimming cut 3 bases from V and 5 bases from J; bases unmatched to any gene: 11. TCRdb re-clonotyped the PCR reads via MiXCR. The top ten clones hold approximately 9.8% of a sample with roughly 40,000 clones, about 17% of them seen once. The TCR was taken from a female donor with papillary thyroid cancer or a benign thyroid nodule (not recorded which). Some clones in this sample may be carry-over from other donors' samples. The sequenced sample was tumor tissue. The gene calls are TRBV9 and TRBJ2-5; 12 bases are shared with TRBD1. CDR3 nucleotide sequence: TGTGCCAGCAGCGGGGGGAGGGACAGGGGGCTTTTGGAGACCCAGTACTTC. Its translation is CASSGGRDRGLLETQYF.